This T cell receptor beta chain was observed in a study of T cell repertoires in cytomegalovirus infection (dated by TCRdb to the late 2010s). Some background on the complete study: Because public TCR beta signatures pointed to carriage of CMV infection together with the matching HLA type, the HLA type of each donor mattered for the analysis.

V sheds 3 bases and J sheds 5 bases, leaving 10 bases between their ends. The CDR3 starts with the cysteine, ends with the phenylalanine, and has 13 residues. The only DNA kept is the CDR3, 39 bases in frame from the first base. Results the study describes overall, beyond this receptor: In the ex vivo response, HLA-C-restricted CMV-specific TCR beta clonotypes were dominant, and in two of eight donors the single most frequent clonotype came from this HLA-C-restricted group. Carriers of CMV infection plus the relevant HLA type were discriminated by the cumulative frequency of public TCR beta family members in the study cohort and in an independent 352-donor cohort.

The sample was run on an Illumina HiSeq 1500. TCRdb passed the public sequencing reads through fastp at Q25 and MiXCR, retaining productive beta sequences. Every entry covers one CDR3 protein and lists the most common genes and DNA from its rows. This sample holds around 330,000 distinct CDR3 sequences; roughly 17% were observed only once. The ten largest clones represent about 12% of the sample. This clonotype was counted ten times or more. Its antigen is not yet known. One base away there is no much larger clone; base qualities are not given. The chain is made from TRBV12-3 or TRBV12-4 and TRBJ1-1; matching of 5 bases hints at TRBD1 as the D gene. Sequenced: PBMCs. The origin of this receptor is a human donor in good health (CMV status not recorded). Some clones in this sample may be carry-over from other donors' samples. The DNA sequence is TGTGCCAGCAGTTTGGGGGAACAAACTGAAGCTTTCTTT. Its product reads: CASSLGEQTEAFF.